This T cell receptor beta chain was sequenced for a study of metastatic and nonmetastatic thyroid tumors. For the study at large: Repertoires from malignant and benign thyroid patients were compared across blood and tumor or nodule tissue.

Every patient underwent thyroid surgery untreated. This clone was found many times. Its antigen is not identified. Trimming stripped 0 bases from V and 5 bases from J, with 10 bases between. This CDR3 is 13 amino acids long. From germline, CDR1 is DFQATT and CDR2 SNEGSKA (reference sequence). Findings of the study overall: When malignant thyroid tumors were compared with benign nodules, TCR beta diversity was reportedly significantly higher in the malignant tumors. This held in both blood and tumor samples.

Original handling: Differences in CDR3 between clinicopathological groups were drawn on to build a classifier intended to discriminate distant-metastatic papillary thyroid cancer patients. TCRdb re-analyzed the PCR reads through MiXCR. These V and J calls originate from TCRdb's pipeline instead of the authors' own analysis. The sample yields roughly 20,000 clones, less than 40% seen once. Input material: tumor tissue. V usage is TRBV20-1 and J usage is TRBJ2-5; D is unclear. This sequence originates from a female donor with papillary thyroid cancer or a benign thyroid nodule (not recorded which). Some clones in this sample may be carry-over from other donors' samples. The CDR3 here is CSARDMSTETQYF. CDR3 nucleotide sequence: TGCAGTGCTAGAGACATGAGCACGGAGACCCAGTACTTC.